The clone carrying this T cell receptor beta chain was recorded many times. Its antigen is unidentified. CDR3 length: 17 amino acids. V was pared by 2 bases and J by 8 bases, with 22 bases between. Per germline, CDR1 LNHNV and CDR2 YYDKDF (reference sequence). The sample comes from a study of glioma-infiltrating T cells. Study-level results: Very few CDR3 sequences were shared between tissue and blood. Tissue-blood divergence was below expectation in non-neoplastic patients, above in gliomas.

TCR alpha and beta CDR3 regions were amplified from RNA using iRepertoire nested multiplex PCR. Input was 100-400 ng of tissue mRNA or PBMC total RNA. Via MiXCR, TCRdb re-called the multiplex PCR reads, giving one row per CDR3 protein. The sample lists 90,000 to 110,000 distinct CDR3 sequences, about 25% occurring once. The V gene is TRBV15, the J gene TRBJ2-1, with D perhaps matching TRBD2 (6 bases). Sequenced sample: glioma tissue, nonneoplastic brain tissue, or PBMCs (not recorded which). This sequence was found in a human donor with low-grade glioma or glioblastoma, undergoing nonglioma brain surgery, or in good health (not recorded which). The CDR3 DNA reads as TGTGCCACCAGCAGAAGACGGTACGGGCTAGCGTCTTATGAGCAGTTCTTC. Amino acids: CATSRRRYGLASYEQFF.